Shown below are 28 T cell receptor beta chains from a single sample sequenced in a study of cytomegalovirus exposure and HLA in healthy donors. 13 Jbeta primers and 60 Vbeta primers were used for the PCR. Measured with immunoSEQ multiplex PCR; TCRdb has only the in-frame clones, and not every one. The sample holds some 150,000 clones, approximately 81% seen once. The source material was PBMCs. All receptors come from a young woman in good health and CMV-seropositive.

This chain uses TRBV5-1 with TRBJ2-5; 8 bases are shared with TRBD2. The CDR3 extends over 15 amino acids. Trimming took 0 bases from V and 2 from J; bases not matched to a gene: 3. Germline V gives CDR1 SGHRS, CDR2 YFSETQ. In DNA form, the CDR3 reads TGCGCCAGCAGCTTGGTCCTAGCGGGTCAAGAGACCCAGTACTTC. This gives the protein CASSLVLAGQETQYF.

V and J are TRBV5-1 and TRBJ2-5, with 8 bases lining up with TRBD1. The CDR3 sequence is 14 residues long. J lost 2 bases, V lost 4 bases, and 4 bases had no gene match. CDR1 SGHRS and CDR2 YFSETQ come from the germline V gene. The CDR3 reads CASSGNRGQETQYF. The CDR3, as DNA: TGCGCCAGCAGCGGAAACAGGGGGCAAGAGACCCAGTACTTC.

The CDR3 region has the DNA TGTGCCAGTAGTCTAATAGCGGGGGCCGAAGGGGAGACCCAGTACTTC. It specifies CASSLIAGAEGETQYF. V and J are TRBV19 and TRBJ2-5; 9 bases match TRBD2. This CDR3 region has 16 residues. The V gene's germline CDR1 is LNHDA and CDR2 SQIVND (reference sequence). J gave up 5 bases and V 5 bases, and 12 bases lay outside the gene matches.

This clone was seen only once. V is TRBV18 and J is TRBJ2-3; 12 bases line up with TRBD2. The trim removed 3 bases at V and 2 bases at J, leaving 9 bases unmatched. The germline V gene has CDR1 KGHSH and CDR2 LQKENI. The CDR3 totals 18 residues. The CDR3: CASSPPLGLAGVTDTQYF. The CDR3 bases are TGTGCCAGCTCACCGCCCTTGGGACTAGCGGGCGTCACAGATACGCAGTATTTT.

The chain links TRBV15 to TRBJ2-6; 9 nucleotides agree with TRBD1. Germline V gene sequence: CDR1 LNHNV, CDR2 YYDKDF (reference sequence). CDR3 length: 15 amino acids. J gave up 2 bases and V 8 bases, and 4 bases lay outside the gene matches. DNA of the CDR3: TGTGCCACCGGGGGGGACAGGGCTGGGGCCAACGTCCTGACTTTC. Protein product: CATGGDRAGANVLTF.

CDR3 loop: CASSELLDSQAFF. Written as DNA, the CDR3 is TGTGCCAGCAGTGAATTACTGGACAGTCAAGCTTTCTTT. This chain links TRBV25-1 with TRBJ1-1; a possible D gene is TRBD1 (6 bases). This CDR3 is 13 amino acids long. Germline CDR1 MGHDK, CDR2 SYGVNS. V was shortened by 1 base and J by 9 bases, with 12 bases between the two germline ends.

This clone was counted only a few times. This chain's CDR3 is CASSLAITGDYGYTF. The CDR3 DNA is TGTGCCAGCAGCTTAGCGATCACAGGGGACTATGGCTACACCTTC. The chain links TRBV7-2 to TRBJ1-2; the match to TRBD1 covers 7 bases. The CDR3 consists of 15 residues. From germline, CDR1 is SGHTA and CDR2 FQGNSA. The J segment lost 3 bases and the V segment lost 0 bases, leaving 4 bases of the junction unmatched.

This clone was recorded once. The chain employs TRBV7-9 and TRBJ2-7; 8 nucleotides agree with TRBD2. V was pared by 4 bases and J by 2 bases, with 10 bases of the junction left unmatched. The CDR3 runs to 16 residues. Germline lookup yields CDR1 SEHNR and CDR2 FQNEAQ (reference sequence). CDR3 sequence: CASSSPLGRGAYEQYF. CDR3 in DNA: TGTGCCAGCAGCTCTCCTCTCGGGCGGGGGGCCTACGAGCAGTACTTC.

This rearrangement joins TRBV5-1 to TRBJ1-1, with a weak D call TRBD1 (6 bases). The CDR3 covers 14 residues. Trimming took 4 bases from V and 1 from J, leaving 11 bases between them. The germline CDR1 and CDR2 sequences are SGHRS and YFSETQ. CDR3 sequence: CASSHPDRNTEAFF. CDR3 DNA sequence: TGCGCCAGCAGCCACCCGGACAGGAACACTGAAGCTTTCTTT.

This clone turned up a few times. The CDR3 end shows no conserved phenylalanine or tryptophan, and so a read error is likely. No DNA is shown, since the ends of the CDR3 on it are uncertain; the CDR3 is the one TCRdb lists. The V call is TRBV5-1, the J call TRBJ1-6; the DNA was not used to check the table's D call, TRBD1. The CDR3 spans 16 residues, counting both ends. Germline CDR1 is SGHRS and CDR2 is YFSETQ. This CDR3 reads CASRDPPGQGAITPPL.

V and J are TRBV6-1 and TRBJ1-5; D gene uncertain. The CDR3 length is 14 residues. V lost 5 bases and J 5 bases, leaving 13 bases between the germline ends. From germline, CDR1 is MNHNS and CDR2 SASEGT. The CDR3 loop reads CASSSRGYDQPQHF. The CDR3 DNA follows: TGTGCCAGCAGTAGCCGGGGTTATGATCAGCCCCAGCATTTT.

V usage is TRBV5-1 and J usage is TRBJ2-7; no firm D call. There are 15 residues in the CDR3. Trimming stripped 6 bases from V and 3 bases from J, with 19 bases between. Germline V gives CDR1 SGHRS, CDR2 YFSETQ. CDR3: CASKAKPVGFYEQYF. The DNA of the CDR3 is TGCGCCAGCAAGGCCAAGCCGGTGGGCTTCTACGAGCAGTACTTC. Looking up the rest from reference TRBV5-1 and TRBJ2-7 gives the full variable domain: KAGVTQTPRYLIKTRGQQVTLSCSPISGHRSVSWYQQTPGQGLQFLFEYFSETQRNKGNFPGRFSGRQFSNSRSEMNVSTLELGDSALYLCASKAKPVGFYEQYFGPGTRLTVT.

The chain uses TRBV7-2 and TRBJ1-2, with D unclear. CDR1 and CDR2 from the germline V gene are SGHTA and FQGNSA. This CDR3 has 13 residues. Trimming removed 5 bases at V and 2 bases at J, with 9 bases between. The CDR3 protein is CASSRVGNYGYTF. For the CDR3, the DNA is TGTGCCAGCAGCCGAGTGGGCAACTATGGCTACACCTTC.

This clone was seen a few times. This chain links TRBV18 with TRBJ2-3; TRBD1 might be the D (6 bases). The CDR3 runs 15 residues. The V and J ends lost 5 bases and 1 base respectively, with 13 bases between them. Germline CDR1 reads KGHSH; CDR2 reads LQKENI. CDR3 DNA: TGTGCCAGCTCATCCAGACAGGCAGGCACAGATACGCAGTATTTT. It specifies CASSSRQAGTDTQYF. The entire variable domain, with the rest obtained from reference TRBV18 and TRBJ2-3, is as follows: NAGVMQNPRHLVRRRGQEARLRCSPMKGHSHVYWYRQLPEEGLKFMVYLQKENIIDESGMPKERFSAEFPKEGPSILRIQQVVRGDSAAYFCASSSRQAGTDTQYFGPGTRLTVL.

The chain uses TRBV5-4 and TRBJ1-1; D is uncertain. The V end was cut by 4 bases, the J end by 0 bases, with 10 bases between. The CDR3 totals 14 residues. Germline V gene lookup returns CDR1 SGHNT and CDR2 YYREEE (reference sequence). The CDR3 loop reads CASSQARLNTEAFF. DNA for the CDR3: TGTGCCAGCAGCCAAGCCAGGTTGAACACTGAAGCTTTCTTT.

V gene TRBV9 combines with J gene TRBJ2-1; unclear D gene. CDR3 size: 12 residues. Between the trimmed V and J ends, which lost 4 bases and 8 bases, there was a span of 10 bases. The germline V gene has CDR1 SGDLS and CDR2 YYNGEE. The CDR3 loop reads CASSSRTDEQFF. The CDR3 DNA is TGTGCCAGCAGCTCCCGAACGGATGAGCAGTTCTTC.

The V call is TRBV20-1, the J call TRBJ1-1; D unclear. The CDR3 extends over 10 amino acids. Trimming cost V 1 base and J 7 bases, with 4 bases left between them. Germline-derived CDR1 and CDR2 are DFQATT and SNEGSKA (reference sequence). CDR3 region: CSARVLEAFF. The CDR3 DNA follows: TGCAGTGCTAGAGTTCTTGAAGCTTTCTTT.

This clone has just one count. The V gene is TRBV5-6, the J gene TRBJ1-1; no reliable D call. From germline, CDR1 is SGHDT and CDR2 YYEEEE. Deletions cut 0 bases from V and 4 bases from J, with 10 bases between. CDR3 size: 14 residues. In DNA form, the CDR3 reads TGTGCCAGCAGCTTGGGTAGCGGAGCCACTGAAGCTTTCTTT. Translation gives CASSLGSGATEAFF.

J is TRBJ2-3 and V is TRBV12-5, with D hard to call. Germline assignment: CDR1 LGHNT and CDR2 FRNRAP. The CDR3 spans 12 residues. Deletions cut 0 bases from V and 5 bases from J, with 3 bases between. CDR3 in amino acids: CASGLVLDTQYF. DNA of the CDR3: TGTGCTAGTGGTTTGGTACTAGATACGCAGTATTTT.

This clone has only a few counts. The chain carries TRBV7-2 and TRBJ1-1; D unclear. CDR1 SGHTA and CDR2 FQGNSA come from the germline V gene. This CDR3 is built from 15 residues. V gave up 0 bases and J gave up 0 bases, with 8 bases separating them. CDR3 in DNA: TGTGCCAGCAGCTTAGCGCCAGGCCTGAACACTGAAGCTTTCTTT. Its protein product is CASSLAPGLNTEAFF.

In the case of this clone: The junction departs from germline at one end; a sequencing error may be responsible. This rearrangement joins TRBV7-2 to TRBJ2-5, with 7 positions matching TRBD2. The germline V gene encodes CDR1 SGHTA and CDR2 FQGNSA. There are 12 residues in the CDR3. This chain's CDR3 is CASSLVRGGLDF. The CDR3 nucleotides read TGTGCCAGCAGCTTAGTACGCGGGGGTCTGGACTTC.

This chain joins TRBV29-1 and TRBJ1-1; no reliable D call. There are 13 residues in the CDR3. V shed 3 bases and J shed 2 bases, with 10 bases lying between them. The germline gives CDR1 SQVTM, CDR2 ANQGSEA. The CDR3 DNA follows: TGCAGCGTTGAGGGTCGGGGAAACACTGAAGCTTTCTTT. Amino acid sequence: CSVEGRGNTEAFF.

This sequence joins TRBV7-2 and TRBJ1-5; possibly TRBD1 for D (6 bases). The germline V gene has CDR1 SGHTA and CDR2 FQGNSA. This CDR3 is built from 15 residues. Trimming pared 1 base from V and 5 bases from J, leaving 12 bases between. CDR3 residues: CASSLDRASDQPQHF. The DNA of the CDR3 is TGTGCCAGCAGCTTAGACAGGGCCTCGGATCAGCCCCAGCATTTT.

CDR3 sequence: CASRKDTVYFYEQYF. The CDR3 region has the DNA TGTGCCAGCAGGAAAGACACCGTATATTTCTACGAGCAGTACTTC. The chain carries TRBV6-5 and TRBJ2-7; D gene unclear. This CDR3 has 15 amino acids. The ends were cut back, 6 bases at V and 3 bases at J, with 18 bases in the middle. Per the germline V gene, CDR1 is MNHEY and CDR2 is SVGAGI.

J is TRBJ2-5 and V is TRBV5-1; 7 positions agree with TRBD1. Gene TRBJ2-7 matches the end of the DNA better, so the J call may be wrong. Germline values: CDR1 SGHRS, CDR2 YFSETQ. This CDR3 is built from 14 residues. CDR3 in amino acids: CASSFEDRSYEQYF. CDR3 nucleotide sequence: TGCGCCAGCAGCTTCGAGGACAGGTCCTACGAGCAGTACTTC.

There are a few counts of this clone. In DNA form, the CDR3 reads TGTGCCAGCTCACCACAGGGAGGGCGGAGCAATGAGCAGTTCTTC. Protein product: CASSPQGGRSNEQFF. The chain has TRBV18 and TRBJ2-1; 7 bases agree with TRBD2. V shed 1 base and J 6 bases; nucleotides not matched to a gene: 6. The CDR3 is 15 residues long. Germline V lookup: CDR1 KGHSH, CDR2 LQKENI.

This clone was counted only a few times. The rearrangement uses TRBV2 and TRBJ1-1; D remains unclear. V dropped 7 bases and J dropped 7 bases, with 13 bases sitting between them. The CDR3 runs 12 residues. Germline loops: CDR1 SNHLY, CDR2 FYNNEI. CDR3 nucleotide sequence: TGTGCCAGCACCCGCGTCGGCGGTGAAGCTTTCTTT. Its protein product is CASTRVGGEAFF.

The V and J genes are TRBV6-6 and TRBJ2-1; the D is unclear. Germline CDR1 and CDR2: MNHNY and SVGAGI (reference sequence). The CDR3 has 14 amino acids. V was pared by 4 bases and J by 2 bases, with 9 bases between. The CDR3 DNA reads as TGTGCCAGCAGTTCGCGGTTAACCTACAATGAGCAGTTCTTC. Protein product: CASSSRLTYNEQFF.